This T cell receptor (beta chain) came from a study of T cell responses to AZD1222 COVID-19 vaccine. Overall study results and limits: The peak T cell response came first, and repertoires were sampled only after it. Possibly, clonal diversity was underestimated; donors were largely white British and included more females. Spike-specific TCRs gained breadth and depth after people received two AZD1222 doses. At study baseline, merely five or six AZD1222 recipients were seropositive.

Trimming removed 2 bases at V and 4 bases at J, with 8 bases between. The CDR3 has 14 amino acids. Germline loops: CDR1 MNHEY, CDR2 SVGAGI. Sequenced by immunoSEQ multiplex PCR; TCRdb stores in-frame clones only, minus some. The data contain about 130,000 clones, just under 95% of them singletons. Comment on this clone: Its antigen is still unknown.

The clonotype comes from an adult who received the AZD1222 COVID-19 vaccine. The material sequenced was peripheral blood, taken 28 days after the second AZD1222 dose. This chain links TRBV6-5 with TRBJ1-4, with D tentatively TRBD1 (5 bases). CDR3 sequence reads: CASSYGGINEKLFF. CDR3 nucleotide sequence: TGTGCCAGCAGTTACGGGGGGATTAATGAAAAACTGTTTTTT.